This T cell receptor (beta chain) is from a study of blood T cell repertoires in COVID-19. As for the study in general: COVID-19 samples from acute and convalescent phases originated in the United States, Italy and Spain.

Sequencing used immunoSEQ multiplex PCR; TCRdb keeps in-frame clones, though not all of them. The repertoire has hundreds of thousands of clones, roughly 85% of them found once; the top ten carry approximately 2%. The CDR3 extends over 16 amino acids. With 1 base removed from V and 0 bases from J, the gap between germline ends came to 10 bases. CDR1 MGHRA and CDR2 YSYEKL come from the germline V gene. This TCR came from a woman aged 18-35 years with acute COVID-19. Sample: PBMCs or T cells enriched from blood (not recorded which). The chain carries TRBV4-1 and TRBJ2-1; tentatively, D is TRBD1 (6 bases). The CDR3 DNA reads TGCGCCAGCAGCCAAGGACAGGTCCGCTCCTACAATGAGCAGTTCTTC. Translated, it gives CASSQGQVRSYNEQFF.